The 16 T cell receptor beta chains reported below all come from one sample, sequenced in a study of CD8 T cells in ankylosing spondylitis. TCRdb called the 5' RACE reads again in MiXCR, with one record for every CDR3 protein. The table lists around 330,000 distinct CDR3 sequences, around a tenth of them singletons. The sample consisted of blood, either unsorted or a sorted T cell fraction (not recorded which). These receptors originate from a female donor with ankylosing spondylitis or in good health (not recorded which).

This clonotype was found many times. This sequence joins TRBV29-1 and TRBJ1-5, with D perhaps matching TRBD1 (5 bases). Germline lookup yields CDR1 SQVTM and CDR2 ANQGSEA. The CDR3 contains 13 residues. V was cut by 3 bases and J by 3 bases, with 9 bases left in between. The CDR3 here is CSVDQGPNQPQHF. The CDR3 region has the DNA TGCAGCGTTGACCAGGGTCCCAATCAGCCCCAGCATTTT.

This clonotype was counted many times. The chain combines TRBV20-1 with TRBJ2-1, with D tentatively TRBD2 (5 bases). Germline assignment: CDR1 DFQATT and CDR2 SNEGSKA (reference sequence). V lost 6 bases and J 5 bases, leaving 8 bases between the germline ends. The CDR3 totals 11 residues. In DNA, the CDR3 is TGCAGTGCCTCGCGGGACAATGAGCAGTTCTTC. Encoded protein: CSASRDNEQFF.

Comments on this clonotype: The conserved phenylalanine or tryptophan normally closing the CDR3 is absent here, so this likely arose from a read error. This sequence joins TRBV10-3 and TRBJ2-6, with D possibly being TRBD1 (6 bases). The CDR3 totals 14 residues. Germline CDR1 and CDR2: ENHRY and SYGVKD. With 7 bases removed from V and 4 bases from J, the gap between germline ends came to 11 bases. This CDR3 reads CAITQGSGANVLTL. CDR3 DNA: TGTGCCATCACCCAGGGGAGCGGGGCCAACGTCCTGACTCTC.

V gene TRBV5-6 combines with J gene TRBJ2-5; a possible D gene is TRBD2 (6 bases). Germline lookup yields CDR1 SGHDT and CDR2 YYEEEE. CDR3 length: 16 residues. Trimming cost V 2 bases and J 2 bases, with 16 bases left between them. As DNA, the CDR3 is TGTGCCAGCAGCTTTCTTTTTGCGGGGAATCAAGAGACCCAGTACTTC. This encodes CASSFLFAGNQETQYF.

This clonotype occurred many times. The V call is TRBV18, the J call TRBJ2-7, with 7 bases fitting TRBD2. The CDR3 runs 12 residues. V dropped 3 bases and J dropped 5; count of bases not matched to a gene: 1. In germline, CDR1 is KGHSH, CDR2 LQKENI. The CDR3 DNA follows: TGTGCCAGCTCACCGGGGAGGGACGAGCAGTACTTC. Protein: CASSPGRDEQYF.

This clonotype was observed at least ten times. The rearrangement joins TRBV11-1 to TRBJ2-7; D may be TRBD2 (6 bases). Trimming cost V 1 base and J 3 bases, with 13 bases left between them. The CDR3 runs to 15 residues. Germline CDR1 and CDR2: SGHAT and FQDESV (reference sequence). This CDR3 is CASSLDSGRIYEQYF. CDR3 bases: TGTGCCAGCAGCTTAGATAGCGGCCGAATCTACGAGCAGTACTTC. Full variable domain (outside the CDR3, taken from reference TRBV11-1 and TRBJ2-7): EAEVAQSPRYKITEKSQAVAFWCDPISGHATLYWYRQILGQGPELLVQFQDESVVDDSQLPKDRFSAERLKGVDSTLKIQPAELGDSAMYLCASSLDSGRIYEQYFGPGTRLTVT.

As to this clonotype: Possible read error: a much larger clone is one base away. The CDR3 region is CASSLDTGINYGYAF. The CDR3 DNA follows: TGTGCCAGCAGCTTAGATACAGGGATCAACTATGGCTACGCCTTC. The gene calls are TRBV11-2 and TRBJ1-2; D is perhaps TRBD1 (6 bases). Per the germline V gene, CDR1 is SGHAT and CDR2 is FQNNGV. The CDR3 length is 15 residues. Using reference TRBV11-2 and TRBJ1-2 for the parts outside the CDR3, the full variable domain is EAGVAQSPRYKIIEKRQSVAFWCNPISGHATLYWYQQILGQGPKLLIQFQNNGVVDDSQLPKDRFSAERLKGVDSTLKIQPAKLEDSAVYLCASSLDTGINYGYAFGSGTRLTVV.

This clonotype was detected ten times or more. This chain joins TRBV7-9 and TRBJ2-7; possible D gene TRBD2, 6 bases. Germline CDR1 SEHNR, CDR2 FQNEAQ (reference sequence). The CDR3 runs 15 residues. V gave up 4 bases and J gave up 1 base, with 14 bases separating them. CDR3: CASSSLRDPSYEQYF. In DNA, the CDR3 is TGTGCCAGCAGCTCTCTGCGGGACCCATCCTACGAGCAGTACTTC.

This clonotype showed up many times. The J gene is TRBJ2-7, the V gene TRBV5-1; 7 nucleotides align to TRBD1. Germline V CDR1 and CDR2: SGHRS, YFSETQ. The CDR3 sequence is 15 residues long. V lost 5 bases, J lost 3 bases, and 11 bases stayed unmatched. The CDR3 DNA sequence: TGCGCCAGCAGTCCGCCAGGGGGATTTGACTACGAGCAGTACTTC. Its protein product is CASSPPGGFDYEQYF.

This clonotype showed up many times. This chain connects TRBV20-1 to TRBJ1-1, with 7 positions matching TRBD1. Germline CDR1 is DFQATT and CDR2 is SNEGSKA (reference sequence). V shed 6 bases, J shed 5 bases, and the junction held 6 bases outside the gene matches. The CDR3 sequence is 12 residues long. The CDR3 bases are TGCAGTGCCGAGGGGGCGCGAACTGAAGCTTTCTTT. Protein product: CSAEGARTEAFF.

Notes on this clonotype: A much larger clone lies a single base off, so this may be a read error. The chain uses TRBV29-1 and TRBJ2-5; D is uncertain. The CDR3 runs 10 residues. Per germline, CDR1 SQVTM and CDR2 ANQGSEA. CDR3 loop: CSVGRETRYF. The CDR3 nucleotides read TGCAGCGTTGGGAGAGAGACCCGGTACTTC.

The table lists this clonotype with many counts. This chain uses TRBV12-3 or TRBV12-4 with TRBJ1-2, with D possibly TRBD1 on 5 matching bases. V was cut by 6 bases and J by 8 bases, with 13 bases left in between. This CDR3 is 12 amino acids long. The CDR3 region is CASSPGFLGYTF. The CDR3 DNA sequence: TGTGCCAGCAGCCCAGGGTTTTTGGGCTACACCTTC.

This clonotype turned up a few times. The chain employs TRBV3-1 and TRBJ1-5, with 7 bases fitting TRBD1. Germline V lookup: CDR1 LGHDT, CDR2 YNNKEL (reference sequence). CDR3 length equals 16 residues. Trimming removed 0 bases from V and 4 bases from J; junction bases left unmatched: 6. The CDR3 loop is CASSQDTGVYNQPQHF. CDR3 sequence (DNA): TGTGCCAGCAGCCAAGATACAGGGGTCTATAATCAGCCCCAGCATTTT.

As regards this clonotype: One end of the junction fails to match germline, which may point to a read error. V usage is TRBV20-1 and J usage is TRBJ2-1; 8 nucleotides align to TRBD2. Germline CDR1 reads DFQATT; CDR2 reads SNEGSKA (reference sequence). CDR3 length equals 17 residues. The DNA of the CDR3 is TGCTGTGCTAGAGCACCGGGCGGGGGGAGGTCCTACAATGAGCAGTTCTTC. As protein: CCARAPGGGRSYNEQFF.

This clonotype was seen many times. This chain links TRBV5-4 with TRBJ2-3; D not resolved. The V gene's germline CDR1 is SGHNT and CDR2 YYREEE (reference sequence). V lost 3 bases and J lost 1, with 6 bases in between. The CDR3 has 13 amino acids. CDR3: CASSWYGTDTQYF. DNA for the CDR3: TGTGCCAGCAGCTGGTATGGCACAGATACGCAGTATTTT. The whole variable domain, remainder taken from reference TRBV5-4 and TRBJ2-3, is ETGVTQSPTHLIKTRGQQVTLRCSSQSGHNTVSWYQQALGQGPQFIFQYYREEENGRGNFPPRFSGLQFPNYSSELNVNALELDDSALYLCASSWYGTDTQYFGPGTRLTVL.

This clonotype came up many times. The J gene is TRBJ1-2, the V gene TRBV20-1; D perhaps matches TRBD1 (5 bases). The germline gives CDR1 DFQATT, CDR2 SNEGSKA (reference sequence). Trimming stripped 4 bases from V and 3 bases from J, with 15 bases between. The length of the CDR3 is 14 residues. The chain's CDR3 is CSANSGGLYYGYTF. CDR3 DNA sequence: TGCAGTGCTAACTCCGGGGGTCTTTACTATGGCTACACCTTC.